This TCR beta chain was identified during a study of human T cells and chemical hapten exposure. Study-wide context: DPC 0.01% went on the upper back by patch test, with reading at 6 days.

The time point here: patch test 1, 2 weeks after DPC sensitization. Treatment: therapeutic diphenylcyclopropenone sensitization with weekly scalp DPC. Methods used by the authors: The median was roughly 91,000 TCRs per sample, ranging roughly 20,000 to 750,000. From the RACE reads, TCRdb called clonotypes with MiXCR, one entry per CDR3 protein. TCRdb's processing, not the study's, gives the V and J calls here. The sample lists 80,000 to 100,000 distinct CDR3 sequences; over 6% were seen once. This CDR3 region has 14 residues. Trimming shortened V by 4 bases and J by 5 bases, and 13 bases separated the two germline ends. In germline, CDR1 is SGHRS, CDR2 YFSETQ.

The sequence came from a woman aged 30 to 39 with alopecia areata. Some clones in this sample may be carry-over from other donors' samples. J is TRBJ1-5 and V is TRBV5-1, with D perhaps TRBD1 (5 bases). Specimen: whole blood, collected in connection with sensitization to the hapten diphenylcyclopropenone (DPC). This CDR3 is CASSLSGLDQPQHF. The DNA of the CDR3 is TGCGCCAGCAGCCTTTCGGGGCTGGATCAGCCCCAGCATTTT. Together with reference TRBV5-1 and TRBJ1-5, the CDR3 gives the full variable domain: KAGVTQTPRYLIKTRGQQVTLSCSPISGHRSVSWYQQTPGQGLQFLFEYFSETQRNKGNFPGRFSGRQFSNSRSEMNVSTLELGDSALYLCASSLSGLDQPQHFGDGTRLSIL.